This T cell receptor beta chain was recorded in a study of response to subunit inactivated influenza vaccine. The germline V gene encodes CDR1 DFQATT and CDR2 SNEGSKA (reference sequence). This CDR3 contains 11 residues. J gave up 4 bases and V 6 bases, and 3 bases lay outside the gene matches. This clonotype was seen more than once but under ten times. Its antigen is not identified. TCRdb re-derived calls from the RT-PCR reads in MiXCR, one entry per CDR3 protein. The sample carries 500,000 to 600,000 distinct CDR3 sequences, 6.5% to 8% recorded once. Study-wide points: T cells newly recruited by each seasonal influenza vaccination are few, the authors suggested.

This specimen consisted of PBMCs from blood, obtained less than 30 months after vaccination. This TCR was recovered from a man aged 50 to 69 who received an inactivated influenza vaccine. The chain couples TRBV20-1 to TRBJ2-7; 7 nucleotides line up with TRBD1. The CDR3 DNA sequence: TGCAGTGCCAAGGACAGGTACGAGCAGTACTTC. Translated: CSAKDRYEQYF.